This TCR beta chain came from a study of neoadjuvant anti-PD-1 for oral cavity cancer. Regarding the study as a whole: Greater tumor shrinkage accompanied bigger post-treatment sizes of preexisting clones.

This clone has a handful of counts. Its specificity is not known. Survey sequencing of tumors mostly used roughly 4.8 ug DNA, two replicates. Here immunoSEQ multiplex PCR was the method, and the copy in TCRdb shows in-frame clones only, minus some. The table lists under 5,500 clones, roughly 64% of them singletons, with 5.5% to 8% in the top ten. This clonotype was sampled from a person aged 35-80 years with oral cavity squamous cell carcinoma. The source material was tumor tissue, sampled before nivolumab (anti-PD-1) treatment.

The CDR3 protein is CASSLVTDKGYGYTF. The CDR3 coding sequence is TGTGCCAGCAGCTTAGTCACAGATAAGGGGTATGGCTACACCTTC. The J gene is TRBJ1-2, the V gene TRBV7-9; weak D call: TRBD1 (5 bases). The germline CDR1 and CDR2 sequences are SEHNR and FQNEAQ (reference sequence). Trimming pared 1 base from V and 5 bases from J, leaving 14 bases between. The CDR3 sequence is 15 residues long.